The text below deals with one T cell receptor beta chain. Its recognized antigen is unknown. Base quality data are lacking; no much larger clone is found one base away. Donors were healthy HIV-negative adults with no recently reported acute infections or vaccinations. Only Caucasian adults living in Nashville, Tennessee, USA were represented among the donors. CD4+ T cells were enriched through magnetic negative selection, after which naive cells were positively selected on CD45RA and the remaining negative fraction served as the memory subset. Blood was collected by leukapheresis, and PBMCs were isolated by Ficoll-Histopaque density gradient centrifugation and then cryopreserved in liquid nitrogen vapor phase. Analytical flow cytometry was used to check the purity and quantity of each magnetically sorted T cell population. Each sorted fraction had its genomic DNA isolated and then quantified by UV absorbance on a Nanodrop 2000c.

Using the deep immunoSEQ assay, TCR CDR3 regions were amplified from genomic DNA by multiplex PCR. Extracted genomic DNA from each cell subset was distributed evenly across all wells of several immunoSEQ 96-well plates, and each plate was treated as a replicate. For sorted subsets, approximately 0.2 ug of genomic DNA, equivalent to some 30,000 T cell genomes, went into each replicate PCR. Purified libraries were measured with a Qubit 3.0 fluorometer, size-checked on a Bioanalyzer 2100, and measured again with the KAPA Library Quantification kit. Each immunoSEQ 96-well plate was sequenced on its own single-read 150-cycle Illumina NextSeq 550 flow cell. The paper's data handling went like this. The immunoSEQ output contained only junctional sequences without quality scores, so filtering could not match that applied to full-length reads. Sequences were annotated with PyIR, a Python wrapper for IgBLAST v1.9, using IMGT germline references to assign V/J genes and CDR3. Reads were filtered out if the reads had weak V/J assignments (E-value above 1e-6), no CDR3, stop codons, out-of-frame junctions, or ambiguous translated residues. V3J clonotypes were defined as sequences sharing the same inferred V gene, J gene, and CDR3 amino acid sequence. The percentage overlap between two repertoires was calculated by dividing the number of shared unique clonotypes by the size of the smaller repertoire. RTK rarefaction, the Chao1 estimator, and Recon v2.1 estimates of unobserved clonotypes were used to assess repertoire richness. Generation probabilities for all TCRbeta clonotypes obtained by the gDNA method from several donors were computed using OLGA. The table was pulled from immuneACCESS by TCRdb, which kept in-frame rearrangements only. Such tables lose some clones; where checked, under half of the loss comes from unresolved V genes, and the rest has no known cause. That table furnishes V, J and clone size, whereas the DNA furnished D and trimming. In this sample the table shows roughly 2.2 million clones, about 90% of which occur a single time. Of the sample, 0.37% falls within the top ten clones.

The data were obtained in a study of shared clonotypes between healthy human individuals (dated by TCRdb to about 2020). Background for the entire study: The cohort included three men and a couple of women between 18 and 49 years of age. Per donor, leukapheresis produced somewhere between about 0.9 and 9.5 billion PBMCs. To increase sequencing depth and limit assay-specific biases, TCR repertoire library preparation and sequencing were carried out by different laboratories using diverse techniques. To estimate repertoire size and how much clonotypes are shared between individuals, the study performed deep sequencing of blood TCR repertoires from 4 to 6 healthy adults. For each donor, three plates each were used for CD4 naive and CD4 memory, two plates were used for CD8 naive, and one plate was used for CD8 memory. Summary of the overall study and its limitations: Estimated clonotype richness was generally larger for naive than for memory subsets. Pairwise subsampling led to the expectation that sequencing depth would affect the degree of clonotype sharing among donors. Compared with non-shared clonotypes, the clonotypes found in all four sorted-subset donors had higher generation probabilities. The genetic and exposure-history diversity represented was limited by the small number of donors. Sampling was limited to blood, and TCR repertoires in tissue likely differ from TCR repertoires in blood. Incomplete sequencing was indicated by rarefaction of sorted-subset datasets, despite the large sequencing depth. Sharing across several donors was observed for approximately 4.6% of naive CD4, under 4% of naive CD8, 2% to 2.5% of memory CD4, and around 0.4% of memory CD8 clonotypes.

The TCR originated in a man younger than 30 in good health. Some clones in this sample may be carry-over from other donors' samples. Sequencing input: naive CD4+ T cells from PBMCs. In the paper's terms, the cell subset or site label means: CD45RA+ positively selected.

The nucleotide sequence reads as follows: TGTGCCAGCTCGCTATCGAGGTTCTACGAGCAGTACTTC. This sequence encodes CASSLSRFYEQYF. The receptor chain draws on TRBV18 and TRBJ2-7; too little of a D gene remains to name it. At the junction V is shortened by 6 bases and J by 3 bases, with 12 bases in between. The CDR1 and CDR2 encoded by the germline V gene are KGHSH and LQKENI. From its cysteine to its phenylalanine, the CDR3 spans 13 amino acids. CDR3 DNA only is kept here, 39 bases in frame from base 1.